In this sample, the clone carrying this T cell receptor (beta chain) turned up many times. Its antigen is undetermined. The sample comes from a study of identical twins. Study conclusions and caveats: Researchers reported excess low generation probability among twin-shared out-of-frame alpha sequences. Part of the zero-insertion signal could reflect confounding by invariant MAIT and iNKT cells. Twins' excess sharing was less marked for out-of-frame beta sequences.

Germline V lookup: CDR1 DFQATT, CDR2 SNEGSKA (reference sequence). With 1 base clipped from V and 2 bases from J, the junction kept 1 base outside the gene matches. This CDR3 region has 13 residues. It was template switching that added a universal primer site, and there were unique molecular identifiers on the cDNA. TCRdb fed the 5' RACE reads into MiXCR, producing one record per CDR3 protein. This sample has 690,000 or so distinct CDR3 sequences, with 5.5% to 6.5% found just once. The rearrangement uses TRBV20-1 and TRBJ2-5, with TRBD2 matching over 7 bases. The receptor comes from a man younger than 35 in good health. Sequenced: naive T cells sorted from blood. CDR3 in DNA: TGCAGTGCTAGAGCTAGCGGACAAGAGACCCAGTACTTC. Its protein product is CSARASGQETQYF.